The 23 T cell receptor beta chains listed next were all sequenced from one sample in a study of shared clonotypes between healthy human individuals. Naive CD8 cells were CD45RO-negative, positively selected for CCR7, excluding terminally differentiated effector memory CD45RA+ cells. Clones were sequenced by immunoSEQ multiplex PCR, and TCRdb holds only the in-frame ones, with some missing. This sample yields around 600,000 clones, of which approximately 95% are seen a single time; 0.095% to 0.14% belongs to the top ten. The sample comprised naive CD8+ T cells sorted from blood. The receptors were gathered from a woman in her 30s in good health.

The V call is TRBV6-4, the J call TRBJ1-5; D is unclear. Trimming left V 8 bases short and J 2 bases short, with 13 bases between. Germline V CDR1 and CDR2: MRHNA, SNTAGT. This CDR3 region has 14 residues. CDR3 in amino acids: CASGNAWGNQPQHF. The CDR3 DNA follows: TGTGCCAGCGGAAATGCTTGGGGCAATCAGCCCCAGCATTTT.

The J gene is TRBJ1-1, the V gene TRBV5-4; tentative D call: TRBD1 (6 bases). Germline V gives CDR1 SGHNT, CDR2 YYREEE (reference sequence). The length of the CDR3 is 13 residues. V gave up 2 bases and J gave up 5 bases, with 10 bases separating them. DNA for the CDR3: TGTGCCAGCAGCTTACAGGGAGGGACTGAAGCTTTCTTT. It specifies CASSLQGGTEAFF.

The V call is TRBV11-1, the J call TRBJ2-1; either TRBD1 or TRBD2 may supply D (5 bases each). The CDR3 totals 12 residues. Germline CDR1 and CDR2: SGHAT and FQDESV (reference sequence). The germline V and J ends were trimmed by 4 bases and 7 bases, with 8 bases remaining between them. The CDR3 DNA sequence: TGTGCCAGCAGCTCCGGGGCAAATGAGCAGTTCTTC. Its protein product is CASSSGANEQFF.

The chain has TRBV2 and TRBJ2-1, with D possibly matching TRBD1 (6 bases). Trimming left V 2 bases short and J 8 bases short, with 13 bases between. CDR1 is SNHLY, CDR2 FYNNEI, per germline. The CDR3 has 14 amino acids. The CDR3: CASSELMGADEQFF. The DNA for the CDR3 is TGTGCCAGCAGTGAACTTATGGGGGCCGATGAGCAGTTCTTC.

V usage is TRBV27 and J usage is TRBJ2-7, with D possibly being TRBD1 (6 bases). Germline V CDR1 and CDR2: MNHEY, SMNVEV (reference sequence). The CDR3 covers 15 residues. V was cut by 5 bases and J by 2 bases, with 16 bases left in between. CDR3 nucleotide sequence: TGTGCCAGCAGTCTGACAGGTCTGGGGGCCTACGAGCAGTACTTC. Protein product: CASSLTGLGAYEQYF.

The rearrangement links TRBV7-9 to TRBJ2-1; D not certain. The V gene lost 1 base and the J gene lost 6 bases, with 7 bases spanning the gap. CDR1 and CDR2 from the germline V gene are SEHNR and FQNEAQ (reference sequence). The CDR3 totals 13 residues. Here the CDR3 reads CASSLDGLNEQFF. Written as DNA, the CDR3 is TGTGCCAGCAGCTTAGACGGGCTCAATGAGCAGTTCTTC.

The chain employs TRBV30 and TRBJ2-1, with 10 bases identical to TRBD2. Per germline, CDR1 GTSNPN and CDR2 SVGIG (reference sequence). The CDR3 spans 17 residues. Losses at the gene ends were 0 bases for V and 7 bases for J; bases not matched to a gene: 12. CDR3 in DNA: TGTGCCTGGAGTGTTTTCGGTAGCGGGAGGTCTGGGAATGAGCAGTTCTTC. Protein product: CAWSVFGSGRSGNEQFF.

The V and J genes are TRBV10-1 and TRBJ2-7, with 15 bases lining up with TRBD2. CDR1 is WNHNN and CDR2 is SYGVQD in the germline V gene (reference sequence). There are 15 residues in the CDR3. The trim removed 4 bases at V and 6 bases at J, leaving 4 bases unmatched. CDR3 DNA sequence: TGCGCCAGCAGTGCAGGACTAGCGGGAGGGGGCGAGCAGTACTTC. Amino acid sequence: CASSAGLAGGGEQYF.

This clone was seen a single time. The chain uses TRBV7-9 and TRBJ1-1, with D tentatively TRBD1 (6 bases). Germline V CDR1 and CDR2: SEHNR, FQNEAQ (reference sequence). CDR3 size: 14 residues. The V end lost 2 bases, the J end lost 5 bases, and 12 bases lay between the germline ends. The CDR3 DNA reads TGTGCCAGCAGCTTATCTCAGGGGATGACTGAAGCTTTCTTT. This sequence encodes CASSLSQGMTEAFF.

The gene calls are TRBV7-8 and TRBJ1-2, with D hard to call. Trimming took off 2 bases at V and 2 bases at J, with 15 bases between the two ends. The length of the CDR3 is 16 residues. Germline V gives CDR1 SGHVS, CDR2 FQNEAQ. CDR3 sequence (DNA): TGTGCCAGCAGCTTATCAGGCCCTAGAGGGAACTATGGCTACACCTTC. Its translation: CASSLSGPRGNYGYTF.

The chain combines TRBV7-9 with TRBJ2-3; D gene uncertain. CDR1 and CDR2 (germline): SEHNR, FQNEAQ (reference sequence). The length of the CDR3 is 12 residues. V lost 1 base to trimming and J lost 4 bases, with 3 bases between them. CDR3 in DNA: TGTGCCAGCAGCTTAGAGGCAGATACGCAGTATTTT. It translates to CASSLEADTQYF.

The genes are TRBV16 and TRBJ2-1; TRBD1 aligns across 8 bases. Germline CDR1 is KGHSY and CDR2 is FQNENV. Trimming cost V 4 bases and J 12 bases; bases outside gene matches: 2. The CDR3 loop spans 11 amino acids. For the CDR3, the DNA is TGTGCCAGCAGCCCCGACAGGGGGCAGTTCTTC. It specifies CASSPDRGQFF. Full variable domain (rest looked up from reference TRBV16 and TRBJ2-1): GEEVAQTPKHLVRGEGQKAKLYCAPIKGHSYVFWYQQVLKNEFKFLISFQNENVFDETGMPKERFSAKCLPNSPCSLEIQATKLEDSAVYFCASSPDRGQFFGPGTRLTVL.

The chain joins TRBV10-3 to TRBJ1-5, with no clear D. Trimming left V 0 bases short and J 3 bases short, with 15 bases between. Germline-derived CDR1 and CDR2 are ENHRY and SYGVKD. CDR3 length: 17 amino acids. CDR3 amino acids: CAISESLITVLNQPQHF. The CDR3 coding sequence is TGTGCCATCAGTGAGTCCCTAATTACAGTACTCAATCAGCCCCAGCATTTT.

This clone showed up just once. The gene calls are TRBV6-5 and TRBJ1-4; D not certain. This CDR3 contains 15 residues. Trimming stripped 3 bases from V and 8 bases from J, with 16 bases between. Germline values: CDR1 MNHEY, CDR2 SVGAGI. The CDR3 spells CASSYNGDLREKLFF. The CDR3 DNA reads TGTGCCAGCAGTTATAATGGGGATCTACGGGAAAAACTGTTTTTT.

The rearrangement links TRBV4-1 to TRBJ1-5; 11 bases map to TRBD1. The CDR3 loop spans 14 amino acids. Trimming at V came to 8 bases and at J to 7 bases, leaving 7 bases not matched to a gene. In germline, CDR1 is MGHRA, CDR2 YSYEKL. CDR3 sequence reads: CASAHGQGAQPQHF. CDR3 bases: TGCGCCAGCGCCCACGGACAGGGGGCACAGCCCCAGCATTTT.

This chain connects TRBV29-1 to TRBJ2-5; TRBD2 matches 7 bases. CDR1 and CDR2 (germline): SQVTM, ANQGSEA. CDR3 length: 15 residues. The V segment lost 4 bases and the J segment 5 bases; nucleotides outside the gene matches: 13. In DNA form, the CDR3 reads TGCAGCGTTGTAAGCGGGGAGAAGTTACGGGAGACCCAGTACTTC. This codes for CSVVSGEKLRETQYF.

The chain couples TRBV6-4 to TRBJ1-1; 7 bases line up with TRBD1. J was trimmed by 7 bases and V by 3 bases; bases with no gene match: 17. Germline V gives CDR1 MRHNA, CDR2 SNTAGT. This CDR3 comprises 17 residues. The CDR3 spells CASSEGTGVVPRNEAFF. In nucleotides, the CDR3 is TGTGCCAGCAGTGAGGGCACAGGGGTGGTTCCTCGGAATGAAGCTTTCTTT.

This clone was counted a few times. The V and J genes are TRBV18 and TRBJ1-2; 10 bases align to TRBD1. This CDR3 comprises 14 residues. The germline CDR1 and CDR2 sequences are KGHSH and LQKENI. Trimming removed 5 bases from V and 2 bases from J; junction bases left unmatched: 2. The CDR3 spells CASSDRGPNYGYTF. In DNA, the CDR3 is TGTGCCAGCTCAGACAGGGGGCCCAACTATGGCTACACCTTC.

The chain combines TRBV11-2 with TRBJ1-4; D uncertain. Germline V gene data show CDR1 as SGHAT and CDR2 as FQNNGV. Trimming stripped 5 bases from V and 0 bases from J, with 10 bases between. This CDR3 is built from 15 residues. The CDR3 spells CASSPVYATNEKLFF. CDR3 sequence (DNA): TGTGCCAGCAGCCCGGTCTATGCAACTAATGAAAAACTGTTTTTT.

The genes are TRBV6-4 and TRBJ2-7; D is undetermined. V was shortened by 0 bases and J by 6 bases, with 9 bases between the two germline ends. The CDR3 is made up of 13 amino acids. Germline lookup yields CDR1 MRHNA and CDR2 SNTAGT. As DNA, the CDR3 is TGTGCCAGCAGTGACTCCGACGGGCGCGAGCAGTACTTC. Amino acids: CASSDSDGREQYF.

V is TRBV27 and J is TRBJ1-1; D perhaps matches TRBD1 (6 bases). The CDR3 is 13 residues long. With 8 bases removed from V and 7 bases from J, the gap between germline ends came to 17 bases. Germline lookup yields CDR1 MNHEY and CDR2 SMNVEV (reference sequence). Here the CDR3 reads CASLNRVSREAFF. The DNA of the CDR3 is TGTGCCAGCCTCAACAGGGTTAGTCGTGAAGCTTTCTTT.

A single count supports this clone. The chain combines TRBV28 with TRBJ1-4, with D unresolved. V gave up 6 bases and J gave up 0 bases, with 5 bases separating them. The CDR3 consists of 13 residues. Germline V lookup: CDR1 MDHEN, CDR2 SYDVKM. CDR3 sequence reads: CASSVATNEKLFF. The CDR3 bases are TGTGCCAGCAGCGTGGCAACTAATGAAAAACTGTTTTTT.

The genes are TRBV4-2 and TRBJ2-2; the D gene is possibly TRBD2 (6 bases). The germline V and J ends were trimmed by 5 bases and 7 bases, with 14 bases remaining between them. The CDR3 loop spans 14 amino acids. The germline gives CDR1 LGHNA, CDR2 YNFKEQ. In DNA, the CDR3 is TGTGCCAGCAGCTTAAATCCGGGAGTCGGGGAGCTGTTTTTT. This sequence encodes CASSLNPGVGELFF.